Included here is one T cell receptor beta chain sequence, with context. Its cognate antigen has yet to be identified. No per-base quality is available; no much larger clone lies one base away. One collaborating source in Seattle enrolled patients during active infection and followed them longitudinally through the course of disease. Each collaborating institution followed its own protocols to collect whole blood in K2EDTA tubes. For TCRbeta analysis, collaborators shipped samples as frozen whole blood, isolated PBMCs, or DNA extracted from either of those sample types. The immunoSEQ Assay, a bias-controlled multiplex PCR, was used to amplify TCRbeta CDR3 regions from genomic DNA. The original pipeline was this. Nucleated cell counts per sample were estimated from amplification of reference gene primers within the assay. Sequence reads were collapsed and filtered to measure the absolute abundance of every unique TCRbeta CDR3 rearrangement. For each sample, productive Simpson clonality was calculated as the square root of Simpson's diversity index over productive rearrangements. The source is immuneACCESS, and TCRdb retained only in-frame sequences with V and J called. Part of the clones is not carried over; for the studies checked, unresolved V genes explain less than half of this, and the remainder is unexplained. V and J calls and clone size are as listed in that table; D and trimming were resolved from the DNA. The sample includes about 160,000 clones, with around 82% observed a single time. Around 7% of the sample is in the top ten clones.

The data stem from a study of blood T cell repertoires in COVID-19 (TCRdb year 2020). Context from the whole study: Collaborator samples came from the United States, Italy and Spain and covered acute and convalescent phases of COVID-19. The material from the prospective study consisted of cDNA or gDNA derived from T cells, B-cell-depleted T cells, or PBMCs. Subjects who had been exposed to COVID-19, were actively infected with it, or had recovered from it provided the deeply sampled blood TCRbeta repertoires that made up the dataset. The repertoires were released in a freely available public database intended as a resource for research on the immune response to SARS-CoV-2. The samples were drawn from the first 160 participants of the ongoing ImmuneRACE study and from under 1,500 subjects provided by 6 global collaborators. Nearly every sample came with metadata listing a de-identified subject ID, COVID-19 status, age in years and sex. Where HLA class I and class II types were available, the types were taken from metadata supplied by the sample provider, not from assay-based typing.

Broad study findings and their caveats: The amount of clinical and demographic metadata varied by source and participant and was provided uncurated.

Counted from cysteine to phenylalanine, this CDR3 has 15 amino acids. The entry retains the CDR3 DNA only, 45 bases that are in frame from base 1. Trimming leaves V shorter by 1 base and J shorter by 5 bases, with the junction holding 8 bases beyond the gene matches. The CDR1 and CDR2 encoded by the germline V gene (reference sequence) are SGHNT and YYREEE. The rearrangement joined TRBV5-4 to TRBJ2-5; a stretch of 7 junction bases matches TRBD2. Sequencing used peripheral blood. This TCR came from a woman in her forties with COVID-19, enrolled during active disease. For the CDR3, the sequence is CASSLKAVGRETQYF. The DNA reads TGTGCCAGCAGCTTGAAAGCGGTCGGGAGGGAGACCCAGTACTTC.